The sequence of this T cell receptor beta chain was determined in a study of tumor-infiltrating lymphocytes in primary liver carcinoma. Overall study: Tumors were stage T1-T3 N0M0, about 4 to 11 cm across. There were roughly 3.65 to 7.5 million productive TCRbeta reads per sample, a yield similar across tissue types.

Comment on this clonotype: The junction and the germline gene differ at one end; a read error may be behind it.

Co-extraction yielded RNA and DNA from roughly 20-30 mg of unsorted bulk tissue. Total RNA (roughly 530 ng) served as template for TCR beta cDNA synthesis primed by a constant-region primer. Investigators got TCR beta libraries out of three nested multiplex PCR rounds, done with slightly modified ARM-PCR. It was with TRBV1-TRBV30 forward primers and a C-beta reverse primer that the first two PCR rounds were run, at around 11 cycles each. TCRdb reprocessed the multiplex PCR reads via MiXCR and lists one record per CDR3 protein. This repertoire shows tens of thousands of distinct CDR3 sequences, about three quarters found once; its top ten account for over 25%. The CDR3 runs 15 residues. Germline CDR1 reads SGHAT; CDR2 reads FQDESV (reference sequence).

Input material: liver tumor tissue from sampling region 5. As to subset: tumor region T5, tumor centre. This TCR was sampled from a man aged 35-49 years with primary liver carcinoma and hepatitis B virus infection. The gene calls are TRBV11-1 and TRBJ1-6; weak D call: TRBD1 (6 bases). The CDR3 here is CAGRLIAGAGSPLHF. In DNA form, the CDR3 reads TGTGCCGGCAGGTTAATCGCAGGGGCCGGATCACCCCTCCATTTT. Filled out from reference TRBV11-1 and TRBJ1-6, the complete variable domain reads EAEVAQSPRYKITEKSQAVAFWCDPISGHATLYWYRQILGQGPELLVQFQDESVVDDSQLPKDRFSAERLKGVDSTLKIQPAELGDSAMYLCAGRLIAGAGSPLHFGNGTRLTVT.